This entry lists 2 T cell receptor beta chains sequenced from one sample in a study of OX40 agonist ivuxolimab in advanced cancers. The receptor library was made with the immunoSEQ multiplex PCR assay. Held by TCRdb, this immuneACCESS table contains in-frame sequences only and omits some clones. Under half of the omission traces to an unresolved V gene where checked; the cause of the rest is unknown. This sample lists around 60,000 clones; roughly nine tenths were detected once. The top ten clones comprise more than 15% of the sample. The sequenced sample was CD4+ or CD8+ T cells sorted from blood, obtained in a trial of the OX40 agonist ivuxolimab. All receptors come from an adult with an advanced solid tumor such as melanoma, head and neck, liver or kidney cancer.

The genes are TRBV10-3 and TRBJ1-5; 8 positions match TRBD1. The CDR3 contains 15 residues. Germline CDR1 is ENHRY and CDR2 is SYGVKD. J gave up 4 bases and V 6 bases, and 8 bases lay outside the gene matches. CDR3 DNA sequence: TGTGCCATCAGCGCCGGACAGGGTCGAAATCAGCCCCAGCATTTT. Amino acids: CAISAGQGRNQPQHF.

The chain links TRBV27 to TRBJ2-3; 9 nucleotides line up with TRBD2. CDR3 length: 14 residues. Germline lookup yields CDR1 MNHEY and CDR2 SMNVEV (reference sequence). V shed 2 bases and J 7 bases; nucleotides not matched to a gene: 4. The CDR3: CASSLAGGPYTQYF. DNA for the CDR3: TGTGCCAGCAGTTTAGCGGGAGGGCCTTATACGCAGTATTTT.